This entry describes one TCR beta chain. The target antigen is unknown. TCRdb re-analysed the RT-PCR reads in MiXCR, keeping a single row per CDR3 protein. The sample yields roughly 700,000 distinct CDR3 sequences, approximately 15% seen once. This specimen belongs to a study of response to subunit inactivated influenza vaccine. Study-wide points: Each seasonal influenza vaccination recruits few new T cells, the authors suggested.

CDR3 length equals 13 residues. From germline, CDR1 is SEHNR and CDR2 FQNEAQ (reference sequence). V lost 4 bases, J lost 3 bases, and 7 bases lay in between. This clonotype was obtained from a man aged 45 to 65 who received an inactivated influenza vaccine. The gene calls are TRBV7-9 and TRBJ2-1; D possibly corresponds to TRBD2 (5 bases). This specimen was PBMCs from blood, taken 14 to 15 days before vaccination. The CDR3 sequence is CASSSGFYNEQFF. CDR3 coding DNA: TGTGCCAGCAGCTCGGGATTCTACAATGAGCAGTTCTTC.